The source of this T cell receptor (beta chain) is a study of a mutant IDH1 vaccine in newly diagnosed glioma. Study-level background: Patients had eight vaccinations, in weeks 1, 3, 5, 7, 11, 15, 19 and 23. Among treated patients, about 62% were male and around 40% female, and mean age was about 39 years. Therapy received beforehand was radiotherapy, temozolomide, or both, with most patients given both.

The time point is: week 23, last vaccination. A single vaccine dose contained 300 ug of mutant IDH1 20-mer peptide, and topical imiquimod was used with it. Donors' newly diagnosed IDH1-mutant WHO grade 3 or 4 astrocytomas lacked nuclear ATRX. Using immunoSEQ multiplex PCR, the repertoire was profiled, and TCRdb retains in-frame clones only, with some absent. This table has about 82,000 clones, almost 85% appearing once. Concerning this clone itself: As yet, its antigen is unknown.

CDR1 GTSNPN and CDR2 SVGIG come from the germline V gene (reference sequence). V gave up 8 bases and J gave up 5 bases; unmatched junction bases: 14. The CDR3 runs to 14 residues. The V call is TRBV30, the J call TRBJ1-2; TRBD1 matches 7 bases. The clonotype comes from a man aged 30 to 39 with glioma. Some clones in this sample may be carry-over from other donors' samples. Sequencing was performed on PBMCs, taken from a glioma patient whose treatment included an IDH1 peptide vaccine. The CDR3 nucleotides read TGTGCCGGACTACACAGGGGCCCCACGTATGGCTACACCTTC. It encodes CAGLHRGPTYGYTF. The variable domain in full, with the rest retrieved from reference TRBV30 and TRBJ1-2, is SQTIHQWPATLVQPVGSPLSLECTVEGTSNPNLYWYRQAAGRGLQLLFYSVGIGQISSEVPQNLSASRPQDRQFILSSKKLLLSDSGFYLCAGLHRGPTYGYTFGSGTRLTVV.